A single sample is the source of the 27 T cell receptor beta chains below, sequenced in a study of T cell responses to AZD1222 COVID-19 vaccine. The assay was immunoSEQ multiplex PCR, and TCRdb's table has in-frame clones only and misses some. The sample holds approximately 140,000 clones, roughly 93% seen once. Here the sequenced sample was peripheral blood, taken 28 days after the second AZD1222 dose. The receptors come from an adult who received the AZD1222 COVID-19 vaccine.

This clone was seen once. The rearrangement uses TRBV10-3 and TRBJ1-1; perhaps TRBD1 as D (6 bases). The CDR3 is 12 amino acids. Per the germline V gene, CDR1 is ENHRY and CDR2 is SYGVKD. Trimming left V 10 bases short and J 2 bases short, with 11 bases between. This CDR3 is CASKTGNTEAFF. The CDR3, as DNA: TGTGCCAGTAAGACAGGAAACACTGAAGCTTTCTTT.

The V gene is TRBV9, the J gene TRBJ2-1, with 9 bases aligning to TRBD2. Per the germline V gene, CDR1 is SGDLS and CDR2 is YYNGEE. CDR3 size: 16 residues. J gave up 7 bases and V 3 bases, and 11 bases lay outside the gene matches. The CDR3 region has the DNA TGTGCCAGCAGCGCCCGTAGCGGGGGCCTTACTAATGAGCAGTTCTTC. This translates into CASSARSGGLTNEQFF.

The chain links TRBV4-1 to TRBJ1-5; D gene uncertain. Germline lookup yields CDR1 MGHRA and CDR2 YSYEKL. Between the trimmed V and J ends, which lost 2 bases and 1 base, there was a span of 9 bases. This CDR3 spans 15 amino acids. The CDR3 coding sequence is TGCGCCAGCAGCCAAAATGGGCTGAGCAATCAGCCCCAGCATTTT. It is translated as CASSQNGLSNQPQHF.

This clone has a single count. The chain combines TRBV6-5 with TRBJ1-2; 8 nucleotides align to TRBD1. CDR1 MNHEY and CDR2 SVGAGI come from the germline V gene. The CDR3 totals 16 residues. Losses at the gene ends were 4 bases for V and 3 bases for J; bases not matched to a gene: 10. The CDR3 region is CASSSSGGALDYGYTF. The CDR3, as DNA: TGTGCCAGCAGTTCGTCAGGGGGCGCTTTAGACTATGGCTACACCTTC.

The rearrangement uses TRBV6-2 or TRBV6-3 and TRBJ2-3; D is possibly TRBD1 or TRBD2 (5 bases each). This CDR3 has 15 residues. V shed 5 bases and J shed 1 base, with 13 bases lying between them. Germline loops: CDR1 MNHEY, CDR2 SVGEGT. CDR3 nucleotides: TGTGCCAGCAGTGCTGGGACCGCGCGCACAGATACGCAGTATTTT. As protein: CASSAGTARTDTQYF.

CDR3 DNA: TGTGCCAGCAGCTCGCAAGGAACCATCCTTAATGAGCAGTTCTTC. Protein: CASSSQGTILNEQFF. The chain uses TRBV7-2 and TRBJ2-1; D gene uncertain. The CDR3 has 15 amino acids. Trimming took 4 bases from V and 7 from J, leaving 17 bases between them. CDR1 is SGHTA and CDR2 is FQGNSA in the germline V gene.

This clone has just one count. The V gene is TRBV7-2, the J gene TRBJ1-5; D is unresolved. The CDR3 spans 13 residues. Trimming cost V 5 bases and J 7 bases, with 12 bases left between them. Germline CDR1 and CDR2: SGHTA and FQGNSA. The CDR3 loop reads CASSQIHGQPQHF. The CDR3, as DNA: TGTGCCAGCAGCCAGATCCACGGGCAGCCCCAGCATTTT.

The chain links TRBV18 to TRBJ1-3; the D is unclear. V was clipped by 3 bases and J by 0 bases, with 12 bases between them. The CDR3 consists of 16 residues. Per the germline V gene, CDR1 is KGHSH and CDR2 is LQKENI. CDR3 bases: TGTGCCAGCTCACCCAAGGCAGGCAGCTCTGGAAACACCATATATTTT. Protein product: CASSPKAGSSGNTIYF.

This clone was picked up one time. The rearrangement links TRBV28 to TRBJ1-4; a possible D gene is TRBD1 (5 bases). CDR3 size: 12 residues. The germline V and J ends were trimmed by 6 bases and 8 bases, with 10 bases remaining between them. Germline CDR1 is MDHEN and CDR2 is SYDVKM. The CDR3 is CASRPGNEKLFF. The CDR3 nucleotides are TGTGCCAGCAGGCCAGGGAACGAAAAACTGTTTTTT.

This chain uses TRBV29-1 with TRBJ1-1, with D unresolved. Trimming took off 7 bases at V and 1 base at J, with 10 bases between the two ends. Germline V gene data show CDR1 as SQVTM and CDR2 as ANQGSEA. This CDR3 spans 12 amino acids. In nucleotides, the CDR3 is TGCAGCGGCGTTAGGTCGAACACTGAAGCTTTCTTT. Translation: CSGVRSNTEAFF. Based on the CDR3 plus reference TRBV29-1 and TRBJ1-1, the full variable domain is SAVISQKPSRDICQRGTSLTIQCQVDSQVTMMFWYRQQPGQSLTLIATANQGSEATYESGFVIDKFPISRPNLTFSTLTVSNMSPEDSSIYLCSGVRSNTEAFFGQGTRLTVV.

The chain combines TRBV2 with TRBJ2-1, with a weak D call TRBD2 (6 bases). Germline loops: CDR1 SNHLY, CDR2 FYNNEI. Trimming pared 4 bases from V and 8 bases from J, leaving 12 bases between. The CDR3 contains 13 residues. CDR3 DNA sequence: TGTGCCAGCAGTGGAAGAGGCGGGGATGAGCAGTTCTTC. Translating it yields CASSGRGGDEQFF.

The chain is built from TRBV11-2 and TRBJ2-7; TRBD2 is a possible D gene (7 bases). Germline CDR1 is SGHAT and CDR2 is FQNNGV. This CDR3 is built from 13 residues. V was cut by 7 bases and J by 5 bases, with 15 bases left in between. The CDR3 protein is CASTPQGGDEQYF. CDR3 in DNA: TGTGCCAGCACTCCACAGGGAGGGGACGAGCAGTACTTC.

The V call is TRBV6-5, the J call TRBJ1-2; TRBD1 might be the D (5 bases). CDR3 size: 15 residues. CDR1 and CDR2 (germline): MNHEY, SVGAGI. With 5 bases removed from V and 7 bases from J, the gap between germline ends came to 20 bases. In nucleotides, the CDR3 is TGTGCCAGCAGTCCCCGGGACCTTAGGCTGGGTGGCTACACCTTC. As protein: CASSPRDLRLGGYTF.

V is TRBV6-4 and J is TRBJ1-1; TRBD1 matches 8 bases. The V gene's germline CDR1 is MRHNA and CDR2 SNTAGT. V dropped 4 bases and J dropped 5; count of bases not matched to a gene: 9. The CDR3 is 15 amino acids. The CDR3 loop is CASSARDRGGTEAFF. Here the CDR3 DNA reads TGTGCCAGCAGTGCGAGAGACAGGGGAGGAACTGAAGCTTTCTTT.

The chain couples TRBV10-3 to TRBJ1-5; D might be TRBD1 (5 bases). The V and J ends lost 0 bases and 2 bases respectively, with 11 bases between them. Germline CDR1 is ENHRY and CDR2 is SYGVKD. The length of the CDR3 is 16 residues. CDR3 DNA: TGTGCCATCAGTGAGTCGGGGGGTTCGGGCAATCAGCCCCAGCATTTT. Protein: CAISESGGSGNQPQHF.

This chain joins TRBV29-1 and TRBJ2-5; possible D gene TRBD2, 6 bases. The germline V gene has CDR1 SQVTM and CDR2 ANQGSEA. V lost 7 bases and J 4 bases, leaving 16 bases between the germline ends. The CDR3 is 13 residues long. CDR3 in amino acids: CSALAGYGETQYF. For the CDR3, the DNA is TGCAGCGCCTTGGCGGGGTACGGAGAGACCCAGTACTTC.

The chain couples TRBV10-3 to TRBJ2-3, with TRBD2 identical over 10 bases. Germline V lookup: CDR1 ENHRY, CDR2 SYGVKD. The CDR3 contains 14 residues. V lost 7 bases and J lost 6; bases outside the gene matches: 7. CDR3 DNA sequence: TGTGCCATCACTAGCGGGAGTGCGTCGGATACGCAGTATTTT. Residues: CAITSGSASDTQYF.

This clone was detected once. V usage is TRBV19 and J usage is TRBJ1-1; weak D call: TRBD1 (5 bases). The CDR3 loop spans 16 amino acids. Trimming cost V 3 bases and J 2 bases, with 16 bases left between them. Germline V gene sequence: CDR1 LNHDA, CDR2 SQIVND (reference sequence). CDR3 protein: CASSMVGGTGNTEAFF. The CDR3, as DNA: TGTGCCAGTAGTATGGTCGGTGGCACAGGCAACACTGAAGCTTTCTTT. The entire variable domain, with the rest obtained from reference TRBV19 and TRBJ1-1, is as follows: DGGITQSPKYLFRKEGQNVTLSCEQNLNHDAMYWYRQDPGQGLRLIYYSQIVNDFQKGDIAEGYSVSREKKESFPLTVTSAQKNPTAFYLCASSMVGGTGNTEAFFGQGTRLTVV.

J is TRBJ1-1 and V is TRBV6-5; 7 nucleotides agree with TRBD1. This CDR3 has 14 residues. After removal of 6 bases from V and 3 bases from J, the junction contained 7 bases not matched to a gene. Germline V gene sequence: CDR1 MNHEY, CDR2 SVGAGI. The CDR3 protein is CASSDRDRDTEAFF. CDR3 coding DNA: TGTGCCAGCAGCGACAGGGATAGGGACACTGAAGCTTTCTTT.

The V call is TRBV27, the J call TRBJ1-2, with 7 bases identical to TRBD1. Germline lookup yields CDR1 MNHEY and CDR2 SMNVEV (reference sequence). The CDR3 contains 13 residues. Losses at the gene ends were 5 bases for V and 14 bases for J; bases not matched to a gene: 14. The CDR3 DNA reads TGTGCCAGCAGTAAACAGCCCGGGACAGTCAATACCTTC. The encoded protein is CASSKQPGTVNTF.

The chain combines TRBV5-6 with TRBJ1-1; D remains unclear. Trimming stripped 1 base from V and 5 bases from J, with 6 bases between. This CDR3 has 12 residues. The germline CDR1 and CDR2 sequences are SGHDT and YYEEEE. CDR3 residues: CASSLYATEAFF. The CDR3 bases are TGTGCCAGCAGCTTGTATGCGACTGAAGCTTTCTTT.

CDR3 residues: CAISRGATEAFF. Written as DNA, the CDR3 is TGTGCCATCAGCCGAGGGGCCACTGAAGCTTTCTTT. V and J are TRBV10-3 and TRBJ1-1; a possible D gene is TRBD1 (5 bases). Trimming stripped 6 bases from V and 4 bases from J, with 9 bases between. From germline, CDR1 is ENHRY and CDR2 SYGVKD. The CDR3 consists of 12 residues.

This clone showed up just once. The rearrangement links TRBV4-2 to TRBJ1-4; 8 bases fit TRBD1. The CDR3 is 16 amino acids. J was trimmed by 6 bases and V by 2 bases; bases with no gene match: 8. The germline V gene encodes CDR1 LGHNA and CDR2 YNFKEQ. The CDR3 loop reads CASSQPQGRGHEKLFF. CDR3 sequence (DNA): TGTGCCAGCAGCCAACCCCAGGGCAGGGGGCATGAAAAACTGTTTTTT.

J is TRBJ1-1 and V is TRBV5-4, with a possible D match to TRBD1 (5 bases). CDR3 length: 12 residues. Germline V lookup: CDR1 SGHNT, CDR2 YYREEE (reference sequence). With 4 bases removed from V and 8 bases from J, the gap between germline ends came to 12 bases. CDR3 sequence reads: CASSNSRTEAFF. As DNA, the CDR3 is TGTGCCAGCAGCAACTCCAGGACAGAAGCTTTCTTT.

The chain has TRBV4-1 and TRBJ2-3; 9 bases fit TRBD2. V was clipped by 4 bases and J by 5 bases; unmatched bases: 13. Germline CDR1 MGHRA, CDR2 YSYEKL. The CDR3 contains 17 residues. CDR3 DNA: TGCGCCAGCAGCCCTCAGTTTATAGCGGGAGTACTAGATACGCAGTATTTT. It yields the protein CASSPQFIAGVLDTQYF.

The V call is TRBV18, the J call TRBJ1-2; 8 nucleotides line up with TRBD1. The germline V gene encodes CDR1 KGHSH and CDR2 LQKENI. The length of the CDR3 is 15 residues. Trimming cost V 3 bases and J 2 bases; bases outside gene matches: 5. The CDR3 DNA sequence: TGTGCCAGCTCACCCCGGACAGGGCGCAACTATGGCTACACCTTC. Its protein product is CASSPRTGRNYGYTF.

This rearrangement joins TRBV5-1 to TRBJ2-6, with 8 bases aligning to TRBD2. Germline V gene sequence: CDR1 SGHRS, CDR2 YFSETQ. Trimming cost V 2 bases and J 3 bases; bases outside gene matches: 1. The CDR3 sequence is 15 residues long. Written as DNA, the CDR3 is TGCGCCAGCAGCTTAGCGGGGGTTGGGGCCAACGTCCTGACTTTC. Translation gives CASSLAGVGANVLTF.